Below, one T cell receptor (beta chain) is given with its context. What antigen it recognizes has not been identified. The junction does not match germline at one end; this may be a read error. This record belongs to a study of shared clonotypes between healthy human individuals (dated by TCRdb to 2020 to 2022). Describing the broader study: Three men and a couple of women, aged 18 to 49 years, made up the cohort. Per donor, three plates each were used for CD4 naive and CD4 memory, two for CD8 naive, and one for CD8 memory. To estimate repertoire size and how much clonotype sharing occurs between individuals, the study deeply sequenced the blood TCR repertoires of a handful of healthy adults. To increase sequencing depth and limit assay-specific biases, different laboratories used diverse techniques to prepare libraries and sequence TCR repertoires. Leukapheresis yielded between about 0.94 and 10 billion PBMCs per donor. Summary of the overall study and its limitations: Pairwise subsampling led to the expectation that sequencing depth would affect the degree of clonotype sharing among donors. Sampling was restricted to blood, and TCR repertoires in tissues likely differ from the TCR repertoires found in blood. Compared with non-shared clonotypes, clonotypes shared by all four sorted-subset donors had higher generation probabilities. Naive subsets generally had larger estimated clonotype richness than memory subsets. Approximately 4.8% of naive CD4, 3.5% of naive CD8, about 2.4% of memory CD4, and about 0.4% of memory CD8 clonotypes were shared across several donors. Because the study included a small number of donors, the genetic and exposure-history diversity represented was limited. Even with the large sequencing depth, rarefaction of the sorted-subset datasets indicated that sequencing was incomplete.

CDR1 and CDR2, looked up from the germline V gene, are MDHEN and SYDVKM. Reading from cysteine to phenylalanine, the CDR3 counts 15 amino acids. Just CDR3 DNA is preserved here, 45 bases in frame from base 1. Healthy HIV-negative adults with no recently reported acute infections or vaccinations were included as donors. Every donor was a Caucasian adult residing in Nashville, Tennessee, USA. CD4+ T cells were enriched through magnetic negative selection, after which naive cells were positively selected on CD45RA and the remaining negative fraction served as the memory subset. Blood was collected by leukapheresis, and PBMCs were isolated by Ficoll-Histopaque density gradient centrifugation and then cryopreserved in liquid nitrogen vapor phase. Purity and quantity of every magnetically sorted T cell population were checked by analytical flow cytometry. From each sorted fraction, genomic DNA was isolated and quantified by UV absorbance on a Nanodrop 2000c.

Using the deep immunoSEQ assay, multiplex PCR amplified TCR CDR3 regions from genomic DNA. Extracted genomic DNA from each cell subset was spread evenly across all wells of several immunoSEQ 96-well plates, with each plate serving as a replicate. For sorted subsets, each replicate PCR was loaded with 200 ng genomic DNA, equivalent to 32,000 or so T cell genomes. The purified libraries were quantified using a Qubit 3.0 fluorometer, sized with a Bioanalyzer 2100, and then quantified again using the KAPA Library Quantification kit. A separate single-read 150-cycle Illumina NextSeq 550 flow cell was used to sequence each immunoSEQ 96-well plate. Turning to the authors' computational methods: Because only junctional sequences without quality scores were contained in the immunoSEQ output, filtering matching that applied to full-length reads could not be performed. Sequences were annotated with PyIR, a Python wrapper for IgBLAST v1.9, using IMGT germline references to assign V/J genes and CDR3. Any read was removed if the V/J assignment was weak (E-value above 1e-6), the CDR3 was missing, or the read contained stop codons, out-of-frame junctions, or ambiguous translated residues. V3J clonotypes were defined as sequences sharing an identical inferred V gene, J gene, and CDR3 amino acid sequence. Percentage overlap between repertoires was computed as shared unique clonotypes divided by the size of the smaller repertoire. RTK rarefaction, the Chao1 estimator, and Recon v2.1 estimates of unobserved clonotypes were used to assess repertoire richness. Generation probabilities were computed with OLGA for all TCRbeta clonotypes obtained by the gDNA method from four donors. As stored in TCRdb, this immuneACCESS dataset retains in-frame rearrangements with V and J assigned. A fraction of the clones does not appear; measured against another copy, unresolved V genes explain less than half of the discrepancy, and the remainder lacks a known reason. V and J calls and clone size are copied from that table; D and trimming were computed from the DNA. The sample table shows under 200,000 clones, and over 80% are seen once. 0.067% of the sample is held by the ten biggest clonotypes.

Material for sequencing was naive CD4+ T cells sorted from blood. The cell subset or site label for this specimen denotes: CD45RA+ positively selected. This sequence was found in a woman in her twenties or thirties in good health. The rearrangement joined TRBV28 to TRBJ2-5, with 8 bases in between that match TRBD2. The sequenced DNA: TGCACCACAGCTTTACAGGCGGGAGGTGGGGAGACCCAGTACTTC. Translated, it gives CTTALQAGGGETQYF.